This T cell receptor (beta chain) emerged from a study of T cell responses to AZD1222 COVID-19 vaccine. Overall study context: Second-dose recipients at about 4 or about 12 weeks were treated as one pooled group.

Repertoires were generated with immunoSEQ multiplex PCR, while TCRdb's copy carries only in-frame clones and drops some. The sample contains 110,000 to 150,000 clones, 80% to 90% of which appear only once. In regard to this clone: Its antigen is still unknown.

General study results and limits: The study found vaccine-associated CD4 TCRs spanning spike, dominant at 160-218 and 743-854. Rises in breadth and depth of Spike-specific TCRs came after two AZD1222 doses.

CDR1 SGHRS and CDR2 YFSETQ come from the germline V gene. The ends were cut back, 2 bases at V and 4 bases at J, with 10 bases in the middle. CDR3 length: 15 residues. The clonotype originates from an adult in good health. The rearrangement uses TRBV5-1 and TRBJ2-6; D is undetermined. The sequenced sample was peripheral blood, obtained on day 0 of AZD1222 vaccination. This CDR3 is CASSLLLGGANVLTF. CDR3 bases: TGCGCCAGCAGCTTACTCCTGGGGGGGGCCAACGTCCTGACTTTC. Using reference TRBV5-1 and TRBJ2-6 for the parts outside the CDR3, the full variable domain is KAGVTQTPRYLIKTRGQQVTLSCSPISGHRSVSWYQQTPGQGLQFLFEYFSETQRNKGNFPGRFSGRQFSNSRSEMNVSTLELGDSALYLCASSLLLGGANVLTFGAGSRLTVL.